Listed below are T cell receptor beta chains from one sample, sequenced in a study of response to subunit inactivated influenza vaccine. Via MiXCR, TCRdb re-called the RT-PCR reads, giving one row per CDR3 protein. This repertoire shows roughly 460,000 distinct CDR3 sequences, 10% to 11% found once; its top ten account for roughly 12%. The source material was PBMCs from blood, sampled roughly 48 days after vaccination. These receptor sequences come from a man aged 50 to 60 who received an inactivated influenza vaccine. The CDR3 runs from the conserved cysteine through the conserved F or W.

J gene,V gene,CDR3 protein
TRBJ2-5,TRBV7-2,CASSSQAGQETQYF
TRBJ2-1,TRBV20-1,CSARTRQGYYNEQFF
TRBJ2-7,TRBV28,CASNRPGQGYYEQYF
TRBJ2-2,TRBV6-2/TRBV6-3,CASSYRRTGNTGELFF
TRBJ2-2,TRBV5-1,CASSFGQGHTGELFF
TRBJ2-3,TRBV12-3/TRBV12-4,CASSPTIRTDTQYF
TRBJ2-7,TRBV5-5,CASSLLAGYEQYF
TRBJ2-7,TRBV20-1,CSASGKGFSSEQYF
TRBJ1-2,TRBV6-5,CASSYSTGGAYGYTF
TRBJ1-1,TRBV7-9,CASSLGGHNRVLAFF
TRBJ1-4,TRBV28,CASGEVGANEKLFF
TRBJ2-1,TRBV7-9,CASTVAGGLVNEQFF
TRBJ2-7,TRBV6-2/TRBV6-3,CASSYTGVTGEQYF
TRBJ2-7,TRBV20-1,CSAYEGGDSYEQYF
TRBJ2-5,TRBV7-9,CASSRGTGVQETQYF
TRBJ1-4,TRBV4-3,CASSLSPAANEKLFF
TRBJ2-7,TRBV4-3,CASSQVFRDRAERGSYEQYF
TRBJ2-5,TRBV5-1,CASSLGLAGETQYF
TRBJ2-6,TRBV18,CASSTRDREAGANVLTF
TRBJ2-1,TRBV15,CATSTRRADEQFF
TRBJ2-3,TRBV15,CATSAPGLARDTQYF
TRBJ2-3,TRBV20-1,CSAQRGAGTDTQYF
TRBJ2-6,TRBV5-1,CASSLVQASGANVLTF
TRBJ1-6,TRBV6-1,CAGTGTPNSPLHF
TRBJ2-3,TRBV12-3/TRBV12-4,CASRGQGALNTDTQYF
TRBJ2-5,TRBV12-3/TRBV12-4,CASSFMGEGETQYF
TRBJ2-5,TRBV7-2,CASSPRDRDRTQYF
TRBJ2-7,TRBV5-1,CASSLGRTGGVLDEQYF
TRBJ2-1,TRBV7-2,CASSRDLVAGAANEQFF
TRBJ2-3,TRBV20-1,CSARSQLAGGLRGTQYF
TRBJ2-3,TRBV20-1,CSGLLRWADTDTQYF
TRBJ1-4,TRBV15,CATSMGLTATNEKLFF
TRBJ1-5,TRBV5-1,CASSEGTLRDSNQPQHF
TRBJ2-5,TRBV30,CAWSVPGGKGTQYF
TRBJ2-2,TRBV12-3/TRBV12-4,CASSPQEFTGELFF